This is a list of T cell receptor beta chains from one sample in a study of T-cell memory formation after mild COVID-19. Each CDR3 protein is one row after TCRdb ran MiXCR on the 5' RACE reads. The table shows hundreds of thousands of distinct CDR3 sequences, with 25% to 30% occurring only once. Sequences were obtained from PBMCs or a T cell subset sorted from them (not recorded which). These receptors were taken from an adult woman who had mild COVID-19 (a few samples of this study predate the infection). Cell type and time point are not known. Both conserved end residues are part of each CDR3. D genes are given only for firm matches. Only some rows state a clone size, as once, few, many or a class for expanded clones.

size,D,V,J,CDR3,DNA
many,NA,TRBV12-3/TRBV12-4,TRBJ2-3,CASSLAPDTQYF,TGTGCCAGCAGTTTAGCGCCAGATACGCAGTATTTT
few,NA,TRBV24-1,TRBJ2-1,CATSDSGTLLKFF,TGTGCCACCAGTGATTCGGGGACGCTCCTAAAGTTCTTC
few,TRBD1,TRBV5-6,TRBJ1-6,CASSLTTGGGNSPLHF,TGTGCCAGCAGCCTGACGACAGGGGGCGGGAATTCACCCCTCCACTTT
NA,NA,TRBV7-3,TRBJ2-6,CASSRSPSGANVLTF,TGTGCCAGCAGCCGTTCCCCTTCCGGGGCCAACGTCCTGACTTTC
NA,NA,TRBV7-6,TRBJ1-6,CASSLWGSPLHF,TGTGCCAGCAGCTTATGGGGTTCACCCCTCCACTTT
NA,TRBD1,TRBV6-5,TRBJ1-2,CASRFSVQGRYTF,TGTGCCAGCAGATTCAGCGTACAGGGGCGTTACACCTTC
NA,TRBD2,TRBV7-8,TRBJ2-7,CASSLGGLAGVYEQYF,TGTGCCAGCAGCTTAGGCGGGCTAGCGGGCGTCTACGAGCAGTACTTC
NA,NA,TRBV2,TRBJ1-1,CASSGGRVGLTEAFF,TGTGCCAGCAGTGGCGGAAGGGTAGGGCTCACTGAAGCTTTCTTT
NA,NA,TRBV6-2/TRBV6-3,TRBJ2-5,CASSYPPQETQYF,TGTGCCAGCAGTTACCCCCCCCAAGAGACCCAGTACTTC
NA,NA,TRBV3-1,TRBJ1-4,CASSQGQYPPKWKLFF,TGTGCCAGCAGCCAAGGACAGTATCCCCCGAAGTGGAAACTGTTTTTT
few,NA,TRBV7-6,TRBJ1-3,CASSSPQQSGNTIYF,TGTGCCAGCAGCTCCCCGCAGCAATCTGGAAACACCATATATTTT
NA,NA,TRBV12-3/TRBV12-4,TRBJ1-5,CASSTRRGGDQPQHF,TGTGCCAGCAGTACCCGTAGGGGGGGAGATCAGCCCCAGCATTTT
few,TRBD2,TRBV18,TRBJ2-3,CASSPPGLADTQYF,TGTGCCAGCTCACCCCCGGGACTAGCAGATACGCAGTATTTT
few,TRBD2,TRBV4-3,TRBJ2-6,CASSQTSGSGANVLTF,TGCGCCAGCAGCCAGACTAGCGGTTCTGGGGCCAACGTCCTGACTTTC
many,TRBD2,TRBV7-9,TRBJ2-3,CASSFLAGGRTDTQYF,TGTGCCAGCAGCTTCCTAGCGGGGGGCCGCACAGATACGCAGTATTTT
few,TRBD1,TRBV6-1,TRBJ2-5,CASTRTGGQETQYF,TGTGCCAGCACTAGGACAGGGGGCCAGGAGACCCAGTACTTC
NA,TRBD2,TRBV3-1,TRBJ2-7,CAASSGGTYEQYF,TGTGCCGCTTCGTCGGGGGGGACCTACGAGCAGTACTTC
NA,TRBD2,TRBV7-2,TRBJ2-6,CASRKGGVGANVLTF,TGTGCCAGCAGGAAGGGAGGGGTCGGGGCCAACGTCCTGACTTTC
NA,NA,TRBV5-6,TRBJ2-7,CASSQGTAREQYF,TGTGCCAGCAGCCAGGGGACCGCTCGCGAGCAGTACTTC
few,NA,TRBV6-6,TRBJ2-3,CASSPGVADTQYF,TGTGCCAGCAGCCCCGGAGTTGCAGATACGCAGTATTTT
NA,TRBD2,TRBV15,TRBJ2-5,CATSRAGTRGWLETQYF,TGTGCCACCAGCAGAGCCGGGACTAGAGGATGGTTAGAGACCCAGTACTTC
few,NA,TRBV2,TRBJ2-3,CASTGEGASTDTQYF,TGTGCCAGCACCGGGGAGGGGGCTAGCACAGATACGCAGTATTTT
many,NA,TRBV7-9,TRBJ2-1,CASSLALRGNHEQFF,TGTGCCAGCAGCTTAGCACTCCGAGGGAACCATGAGCAGTTCTTC
many,TRBD1,TRBV24-1,TRBJ2-7,CATSDSTGPYEQYF,TGTGCCACCAGTGACTCGACAGGGCCGTACGAGCAGTACTTC
few,TRBD2,TRBV7-3,TRBJ2-1,CASRPDRGRGYNEQFF,TGTGCCAGCAGGCCCGATCGTGGGAGGGGTTACAATGAGCAGTTCTTC
NA,NA,TRBV1,TRBJ2-3,CTSSQVGRGF,TGCACCAGCAGCCAAGTAGGGCGGGGTTTT
NA,TRBD2,TRBV19,TRBJ2-1,CASSMRLAGADEQFF,TGTGCCAGTAGTATGAGACTAGCGGGAGCGGATGAGCAGTTCTTC
few,TRBD1,TRBV7-9,TRBJ1-2,CASSFPGQENYGYTF,TGTGCCAGCAGCTTCCCAGGACAGGAGAACTATGGCTACACCTTC
few,NA,TRBV30,TRBJ2-5,CACNLGLLHPDQYF,TGTGCCTGCAACCTCGGACTTCTCCATCCGGACCAGTACTTC
NA,NA,TRBV24-1,TRBJ1-1,CATSDPPQGRTEAFF,TGTGCCACCAGTGATCCCCCCCAGGGACGAACTGAAGCTTTCTTT
few,TRBD1,TRBV5-1,TRBJ2-2,CASSPGQGAVGELFF,TGCGCCAGCAGCCCCGGACAGGGGGCGGTCGGGGAGCTGTTTTTT
NA,TRBD2,TRBV19,TRBJ2-1,CASSMGLAGLNEQFF,TGTGCCAGTAGTATGGGACTAGCGGGCCTTAATGAGCAGTTCTTC
NA,NA,TRBV24-1,TRBJ2-1,CATSETRTDNEQFF,TGTGCCACCAGTGAGACCCGCACCGACAATGAGCAGTTCTTC
NA,TRBD2,TRBV9,TRBJ2-7,CASSVAPLAGTGEQYF,TGTGCCAGCAGCGTCGCCCCTCTAGCGGGGACCGGGGAGCAGTACTTC
NA,TRBD1,TRBV12-3/TRBV12-4,TRBJ1-1,CASSTNRGPNTEAFF,TGTGCCAGCAGCACGAACAGGGGGCCGAACACTGAAGCTTTCTTT
few,NA,TRBV7-9,TRBJ2-2,CASSPVAPLGNTGELFF,TGTGCCAGCAGCCCGGTGGCCCCCCTTGGAAACACCGGGGAGCTGTTTTTT
many,NA,TRBV7-2,TRBJ2-2,CASSPAGGTGELFF,TGTGCCAGCAGCCCCGCTGGGGGCACCGGGGAGCTGTTTTTT
NA,NA,TRBV6-5,TRBJ2-3,CASRKEGFGTDTQYF,TGTGCCAGCAGAAAGGAGGGGTTCGGCACAGATACGCAGTATTTT
few,NA,TRBV3-1,TRBJ2-5,CASSQGNLQETQYF,TGTGCCAGCAGCCAAGGAAACTTACAAGAGACCCAGTACTTC
NA,TRBD1,TRBV11-2,TRBJ2-5,CASSQLGQPQETQYF,TGTGCCAGCAGTCAATTGGGACAGCCCCAAGAGACCCAGTACTTC
NA,NA,TRBV5-1,TRBJ1-1,CASSEGSAMNTEAFF,TGCGCCAGCAGCGAAGGGTCGGCTATGAACACTGAAGCTTTCTTT
NA,NA,TRBV15,TRBJ2-7,CATSRDFGTYEQYF,TGTGCCACCAGCAGAGATTTTGGAACCTACGAGCAGTACTTC